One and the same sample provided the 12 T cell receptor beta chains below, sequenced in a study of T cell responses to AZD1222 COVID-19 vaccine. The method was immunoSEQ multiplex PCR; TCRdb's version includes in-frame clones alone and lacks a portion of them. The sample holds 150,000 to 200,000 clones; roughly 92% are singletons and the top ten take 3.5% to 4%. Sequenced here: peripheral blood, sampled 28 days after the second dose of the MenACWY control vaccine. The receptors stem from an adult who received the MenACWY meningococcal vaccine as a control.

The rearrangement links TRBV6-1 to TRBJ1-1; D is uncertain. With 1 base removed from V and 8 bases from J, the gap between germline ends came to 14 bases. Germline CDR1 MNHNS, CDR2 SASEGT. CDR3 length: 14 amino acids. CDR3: CASSEVGTVGEAFF. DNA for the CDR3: TGTGCCAGCAGTGAAGTAGGTACAGTTGGGGAAGCTTTCTTT.

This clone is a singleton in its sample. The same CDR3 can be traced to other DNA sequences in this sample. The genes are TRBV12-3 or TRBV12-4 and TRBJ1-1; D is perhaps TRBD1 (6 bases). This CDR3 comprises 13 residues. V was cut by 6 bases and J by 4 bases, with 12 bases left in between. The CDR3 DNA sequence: TGTGCCAGCAGCCTGAGGGGGTCCACTGAAGCTTTCTTT. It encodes CASSLRGSTEAFF.

The CDR3 nucleotides read TGTGCCAGTAGCCTAGCTGCAGATACGCAGTATTTT. This codes for CASSLAADTQYF. The chain couples TRBV19 to TRBJ2-3; D perhaps matches TRBD2 (5 bases). The CDR3 has 12 amino acids. The V gene lost 6 bases and the J gene lost 4 bases, with 8 bases spanning the gap. The germline CDR1 and CDR2 sequences are LNHDA and SQIVND (reference sequence).

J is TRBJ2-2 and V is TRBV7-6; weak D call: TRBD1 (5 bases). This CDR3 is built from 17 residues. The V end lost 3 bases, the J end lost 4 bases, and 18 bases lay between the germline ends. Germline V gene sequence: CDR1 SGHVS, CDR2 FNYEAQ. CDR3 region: CASSFRARTNPTGELFF. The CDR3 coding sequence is TGTGCCAGCAGCTTTCGTGCCCGGACAAACCCCACCGGGGAGCTGTTTTTT. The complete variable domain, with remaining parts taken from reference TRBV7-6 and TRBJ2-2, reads GAGVSQSPRYKVTKRGQDVALRCDPISGHVSLYWYRQALGQGPEFLTYFNYEAQQDKSGLPNDRFSAERPEGSISTLTIQRTEQRDSAMYRCASSFRARTNPTGELFFGEGSRLTVL.

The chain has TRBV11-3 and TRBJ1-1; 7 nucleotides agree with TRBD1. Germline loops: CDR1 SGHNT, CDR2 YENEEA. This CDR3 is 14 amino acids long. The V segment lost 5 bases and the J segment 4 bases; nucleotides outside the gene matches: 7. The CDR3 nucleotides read TGTGCCAGCAGCCTCGGGACAGTAGGCACTGAAGCTTTCTTT. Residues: CASSLGTVGTEAFF.

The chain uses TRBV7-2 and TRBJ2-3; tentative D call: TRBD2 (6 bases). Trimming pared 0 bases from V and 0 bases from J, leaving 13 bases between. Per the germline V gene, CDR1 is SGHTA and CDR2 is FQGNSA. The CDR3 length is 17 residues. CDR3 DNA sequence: TGTGCCAGCAGCTTAGCACGGGCGGGGACTAGCACAGATACGCAGTATTTT. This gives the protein CASSLARAGTSTDTQYF.

The CDR3 here is CAIGTGGGEETQYF. The DNA for the CDR3 is TGTGCCATCGGGACAGGGGGCGGAGAAGAGACCCAGTACTTC. This chain connects TRBV10-3 to TRBJ2-5; TRBD1 matches at 12 bases. Trimming cost V 8 bases and J 3 bases; bases outside gene matches: 4. CDR1 and CDR2 (germline): ENHRY, SYGVKD. This CDR3 is built from 14 residues.

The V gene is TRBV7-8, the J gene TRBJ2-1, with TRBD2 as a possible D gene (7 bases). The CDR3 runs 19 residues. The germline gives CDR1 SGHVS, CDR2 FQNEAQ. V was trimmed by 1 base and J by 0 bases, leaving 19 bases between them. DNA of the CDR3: TGTGCCAGCAGCTTAGAACGACTCGGGGGGCTGAGCTCCTACAATGAGCAGTTCTTC. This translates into CASSLERLGGLSSYNEQFF.

The CDR3 loop is CASSFTGFDTGELFF. In DNA, the CDR3 is TGTGCCAGCAGCTTTACAGGGTTCGACACCGGGGAGCTGTTTTTT. The chain joins TRBV9 to TRBJ2-2; possible D gene TRBD1, 6 bases. Germline CDR1 reads SGDLS; CDR2 reads YYNGEE. The CDR3 runs 15 residues. With 4 bases removed from V and 3 bases from J, the gap between germline ends came to 13 bases.

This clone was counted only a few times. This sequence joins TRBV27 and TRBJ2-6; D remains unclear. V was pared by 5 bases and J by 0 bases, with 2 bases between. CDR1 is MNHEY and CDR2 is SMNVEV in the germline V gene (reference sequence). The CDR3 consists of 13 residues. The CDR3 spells CASSASGANVLTF. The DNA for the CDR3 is TGTGCCAGCAGTGCCTCTGGGGCCAACGTCCTGACTTTC.

CDR3 nucleotides: TGCGCCAGCAGCCAAGAAAACGGACCGAATGAAAAACTGTTTTTT. Encoded protein: CASSQENGPNEKLFF. This chain uses TRBV4-3 with TRBJ1-4; D gene unclear. The CDR3 length is 15 residues. Germline V gives CDR1 LGHNA, CDR2 YSLEER. Trimming took off 0 bases at V and 5 bases at J, with 10 bases between the two ends.

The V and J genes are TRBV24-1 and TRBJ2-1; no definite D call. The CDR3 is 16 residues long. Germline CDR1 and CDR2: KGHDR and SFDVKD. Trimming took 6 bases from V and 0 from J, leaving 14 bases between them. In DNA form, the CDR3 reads TGTGCCACCAGTACATGGACCCTGAGCTCCTACAATGAGCAGTTCTTC. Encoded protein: CATSTWTLSSYNEQFF.